This T cell receptor (beta chain) was sequenced during a study of blood T cell repertoires in COVID-19. About the study: The United States, Italy and Spain were the sources of the acute and convalescent COVID-19 samples. T cells, B-cell-depleted T cells, or PBMCs supplied cDNA or gDNA.

Study processing details: For nucleated cells, counts were estimated from reference gene primer amplification. Here immunoSEQ multiplex PCR was the method, and the copy in TCRdb shows in-frame clones only, minus some. From that table come the V and J calls and clone size; the DNA was used to work out D and trimming. The table includes about 440,000 clones, approximately 89% detected once. Seattle-derived patients entered the study during active infection and were followed longitudinally. Sequenced sample: peripheral blood. This TCR derives from a woman aged 50 to 60 with COVID-19, enrolled during active disease.

The DNA of the CDR3 is TGTGCCACCAGTTCTCCGGGACAGGACTTCACCGGGGAGCTGTTTTTT. Translated, it gives CATSSPGQDFTGELFF. This rearrangement joins TRBV24-1 to TRBJ2-2; TRBD1 matches 8 bases. Germline-derived CDR1 and CDR2 are KGHDR and SFDVKD. The CDR3 spans 16 residues. Trimming removed 6 bases from V and 4 bases from J; junction bases left unmatched: 9.